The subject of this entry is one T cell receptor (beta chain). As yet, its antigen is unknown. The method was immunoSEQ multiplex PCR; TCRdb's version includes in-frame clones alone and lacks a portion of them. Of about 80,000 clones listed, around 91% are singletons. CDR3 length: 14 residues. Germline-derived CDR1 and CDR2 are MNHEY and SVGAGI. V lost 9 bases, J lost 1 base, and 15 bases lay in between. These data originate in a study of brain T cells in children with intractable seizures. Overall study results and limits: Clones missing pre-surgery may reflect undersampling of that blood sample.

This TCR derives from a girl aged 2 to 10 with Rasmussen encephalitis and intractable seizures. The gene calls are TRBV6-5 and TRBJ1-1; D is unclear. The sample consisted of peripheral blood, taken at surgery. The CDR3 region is CASRDGRRNTEAFF. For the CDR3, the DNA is TGTGCCAGTCGTGACGGGAGGAGGAACACTGAAGCTTTCTTT.